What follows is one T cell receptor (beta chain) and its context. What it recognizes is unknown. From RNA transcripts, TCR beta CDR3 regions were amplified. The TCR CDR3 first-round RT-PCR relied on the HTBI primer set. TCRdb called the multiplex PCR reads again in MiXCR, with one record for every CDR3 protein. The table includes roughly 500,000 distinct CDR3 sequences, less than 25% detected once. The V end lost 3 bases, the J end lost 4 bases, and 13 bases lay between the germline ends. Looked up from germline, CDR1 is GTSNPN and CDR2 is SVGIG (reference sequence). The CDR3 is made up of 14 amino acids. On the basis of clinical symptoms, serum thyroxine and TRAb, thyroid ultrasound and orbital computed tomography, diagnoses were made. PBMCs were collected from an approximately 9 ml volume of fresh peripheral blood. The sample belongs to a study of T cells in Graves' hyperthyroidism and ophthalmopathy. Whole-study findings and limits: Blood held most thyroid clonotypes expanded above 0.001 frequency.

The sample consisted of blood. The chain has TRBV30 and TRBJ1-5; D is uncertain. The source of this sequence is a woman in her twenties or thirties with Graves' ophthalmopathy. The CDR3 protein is CAWSEGGKNQPQHF. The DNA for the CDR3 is TGTGCCTGGAGCGAGGGAGGCAAAAATCAGCCCCAGCATTTT.